This T cell receptor (beta chain) was captured by sequencing in a study of blood T cell repertoires in COVID-19. Study-wide background: Collection of acute and convalescent COVID-19 samples took place in the United States, Italy and Spain. Sources were T cells, B-cell-depleted T cells, or PBMCs; the material itself was cDNA or gDNA.

The length of the CDR3 is 16 residues. From germline, CDR1 is LNHNV and CDR2 YYDKDF (reference sequence). V lost 2 bases and J lost 5; bases outside the gene matches: 10. Original processing methods: Nucleated cell number was recorded as an estimate derived from reference gene primer amplification. The assay was immunoSEQ multiplex PCR, and TCRdb's table has in-frame clones only and misses some. That table gives V, J and clone size, and the DNA gave D and trimming. Of approximately 240,000 clones in the sample, roughly three quarters were seen once. This chain connects TRBV15 to TRBJ1-1; 8 bases map to TRBD1. This clonotype was sampled from a woman in her thirties or forties with active or convalescent COVID-19. Sequenced input: peripheral blood. Here the CDR3 reads CATSRPVDRGRTEAFF. The CDR3 nucleotides read TGTGCCACCAGCAGACCCGTAGACAGGGGAAGGACTGAAGCTTTCTTT.